Below, 2 T cell receptor beta chains from the same sample are listed, as sequenced in a study of T cells expressing NK-cell markers. No DNA is given; TCRdb re-called the 5' RACE reads and lists each CDR3 protein once. Recorded for this sample: around 100,000 distinct CDR3 sequences. The sequencing sample was made of blood T cells: a sorted CD56 or NKG2C T cell subset, CD4+ or CD8+ T cells, or bulk PBMC T cells (not recorded which). Receptors originate from a woman aged 18 to 75 in good health.

The rearrangement uses TRBV5-1 and TRBJ2-7; TCRdb outputs TRBD1, but without DNA this stays unchecked. CDR3 length: 13 residues. Germline V gene data show CDR1 as SGHRS and CDR2 as YFSETQ. The CDR3 sequence: CASSTRTEYEQYF.

The V gene is TRBV6-5, the J gene TRBJ2-1. Per the germline V gene, CDR1 is MNHEY and CDR2 is SVGAGI. The CDR3 runs 14 residues. CDR3 sequence: CASSYGGSYNEQFF.